This is a list of T cell receptor beta chains from one sample in a study of type 1 and type 2 diabetes patients. TCRdb analysed the multiplex PCR reads with MiXCR anew, one entry per CDR3 protein. The profile shows 250,000 or so distinct CDR3 sequences, roughly 44% of them singletons. The sample taken for sequencing was peripheral blood mononuclear cells (PBMCs). Receptor source: a man aged 18 to 29 with type 2 diabetes. The CDR3 runs from the conserved cysteine through the conserved F or W.

V gene	J gene	CDR3 protein
TRBV5-6	TRBJ2-3	CASSFGQGSTDTQYF
TRBV2	TRBJ1-1	CASSEQGGSTEAFF
TRBV15	TRBJ2-5	CATSSEGIGGQETQYF
TRBV25-1	TRBJ1-1	CASSLSGGEAFF
TRBV15	TRBJ2-1	CATSRDGASDHYNEQFF
TRBV20-1	TRBJ1-4	CSARDSGGLYEKLFF
TRBV20-1	TRBJ1-6	CSGSSGTENSPLHF
TRBV2	TRBJ2-7	CASKITVTYEQYF
TRBV2	TRBJ1-5	CASRSNRQQGPDQPQHF
TRBV30	TRBJ2-2	CAWNRRRGTGTGELFF
TRBV30	TRBJ2-3	CAWSVGVADTQYF
TRBV2	TRBJ1-5	CASQPTTYINQPQHF
TRBV7-2	TRBJ2-6	CASSFSGTVSGANVLTF
TRBV14	TRBJ1-1	CASSGSGKGSNTEAFF